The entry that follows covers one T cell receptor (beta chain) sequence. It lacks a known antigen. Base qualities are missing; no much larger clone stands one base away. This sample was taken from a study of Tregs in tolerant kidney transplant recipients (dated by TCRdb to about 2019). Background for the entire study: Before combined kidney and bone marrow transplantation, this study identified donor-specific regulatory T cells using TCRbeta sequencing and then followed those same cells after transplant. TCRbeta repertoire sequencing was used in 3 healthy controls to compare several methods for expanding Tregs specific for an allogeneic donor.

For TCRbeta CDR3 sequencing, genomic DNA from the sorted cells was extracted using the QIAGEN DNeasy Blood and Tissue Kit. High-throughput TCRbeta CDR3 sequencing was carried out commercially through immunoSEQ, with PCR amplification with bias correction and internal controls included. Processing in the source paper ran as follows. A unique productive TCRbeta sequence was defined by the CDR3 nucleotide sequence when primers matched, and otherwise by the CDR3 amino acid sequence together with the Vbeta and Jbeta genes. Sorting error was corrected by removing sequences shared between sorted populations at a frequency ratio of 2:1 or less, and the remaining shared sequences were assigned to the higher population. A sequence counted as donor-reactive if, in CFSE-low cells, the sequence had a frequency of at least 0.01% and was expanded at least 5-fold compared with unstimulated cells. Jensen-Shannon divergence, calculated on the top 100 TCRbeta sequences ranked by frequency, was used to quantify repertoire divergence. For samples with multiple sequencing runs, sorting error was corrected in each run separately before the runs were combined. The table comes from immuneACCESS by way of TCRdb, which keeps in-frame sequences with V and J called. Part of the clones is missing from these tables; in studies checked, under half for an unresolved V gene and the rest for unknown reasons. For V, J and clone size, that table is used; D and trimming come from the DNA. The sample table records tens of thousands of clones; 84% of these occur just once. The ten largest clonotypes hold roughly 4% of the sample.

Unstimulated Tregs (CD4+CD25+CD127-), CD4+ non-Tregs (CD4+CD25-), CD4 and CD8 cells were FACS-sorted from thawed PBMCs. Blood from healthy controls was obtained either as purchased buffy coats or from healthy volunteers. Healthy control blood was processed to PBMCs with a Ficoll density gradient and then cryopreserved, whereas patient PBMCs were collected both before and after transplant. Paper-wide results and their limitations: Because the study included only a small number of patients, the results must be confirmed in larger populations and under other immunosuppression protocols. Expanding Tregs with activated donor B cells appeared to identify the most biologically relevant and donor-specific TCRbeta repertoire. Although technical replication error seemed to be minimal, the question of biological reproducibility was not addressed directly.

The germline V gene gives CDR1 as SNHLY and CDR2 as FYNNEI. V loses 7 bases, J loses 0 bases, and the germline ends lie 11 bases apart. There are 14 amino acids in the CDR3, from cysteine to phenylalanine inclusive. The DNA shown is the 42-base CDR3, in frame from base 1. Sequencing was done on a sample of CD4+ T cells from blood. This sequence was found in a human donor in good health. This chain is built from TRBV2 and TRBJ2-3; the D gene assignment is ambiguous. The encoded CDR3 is CASKGGTSTDTQYF. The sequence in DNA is TGTGCCAGCAAGGGCGGAACTAGCACAGATACGCAGTATTTT.